This T cell receptor beta chain derives from a study of neurological immune-mediated disorders. The germline V gene has CDR1 LGHNA and CDR2 YNFKEQ. Trimming at V came to 0 bases and at J to 3 bases, leaving 4 bases not matched to a gene. This CDR3 is 15 amino acids long. Using its own MiXCR run on the 5' RACE reads, TCRdb lists one record per CDR3 protein. The sample has about 25,000 distinct CDR3 sequences, 5% to 7% seen once. In this sample, this clonotype turned up many times. This sequence originates from a woman aged 40 to 55 in good health. Sample: PBMCs. J is TRBJ2-7 and V is TRBV4-2; 8 bases are shared with TRBD1. CDR3 region: CASSQESGTGYEQYF. The CDR3 nucleotides read TGTGCCAGCAGCCAAGAATCCGGGACAGGCTACGAGCAGTACTTC.